This T cell receptor (beta chain) was observed in a study of shared clonotypes between healthy human individuals. The CDR3 length is 18 residues. Trimming took 1 base from V and 6 from J; bases not matched to a gene: 17. Per germline, CDR1 SGHKS and CDR2 YYEKEE (reference sequence). The data were produced by immunoSEQ multiplex PCR, yet TCRdb's version contains in-frame clones alone and is incomplete. The sample carries over a million clones, 95% to 97% recorded once. This chain uses TRBV5-5 with TRBJ2-7; the match to TRBD1 covers 9 bases. The sequence derives from a young man in good health. Material for sequencing was naive CD4+ T cells sorted from blood. The subset is: CD45RA+ positively selected. The CDR3 nucleotides read TGTGCCAGCAGCTTGCCCCCGAACCGGGACAGGGTTCCCGGCGAGCAGTACTTC. Protein product: CASSLPPNRDRVPGEQYF.